This T cell receptor (beta chain) emerged from a study of T cell repertoires in cytomegalovirus infection (dated by TCRdb to the late 2010s). For context, the study as a whole: Alongside well-studied HLA-B-restricted epitopes, the peptide stimulations were aimed at recently identified HLA-C-restricted CMV epitopes, whose presentation resists viral immunomodulation. Donor HLA type was relevant to the analysis, as public TCR beta signatures indicated carriage of CMV infection together with the matching HLA type. On the study overall, not on this receptor specifically: In the ex vivo response, HLA-C-restricted CMV-specific TCR beta clonotypes were dominant, and in two of eight donors the single most frequent clonotype came from this HLA-C-restricted group. Carriers of CMV infection plus the relevant HLA type were discriminated by the cumulative frequency of public TCR beta family members in the study cohort and in an independent roughly 340-donor cohort.

The treatment or condition label, read with the paper, signifies: in vitro stimulation with specific CMV peptide epitopes to enrich CMV-specific T cells. This clonotype was found a few times. The specificity of this receptor is unknown. The sample holds no much larger clone one base away, and base qualities are not on file. CDR1 and CDR2, looked up from the germline V gene, are MGHRA and YSYEKL. The CDR3 numbers 18 residues from cysteine through phenylalanine. CDR3 DNA only is kept here, 54 bases in frame from base 1. At the junction V is shortened by 2 bases and J by 2 bases; bases outside the gene matches: 6. The sequencing machine was an Illumina HiSeq 1500. The public reads were reanalyzed by TCRdb: fastp trimming at Q25, MiXCR alignment, in-frame beta chains only. Rows are unified per CDR3 protein, each entry keeping the most common DNA and genes. For this sample there are more than 250,000 distinct CDR3 sequences; approximately 25% appear just once. Of the sample, roughly 14% falls within the top ten clones.

The rearrangement joined TRBV4-1 to TRBJ2-2; 12 junctional bases match TRBD2. The material sequenced was cultured PBMCs, taken from culture after CMV antigen stimulation. This clonotype was obtained from a human donor in good health (CMV status not recorded). Some clones in this sample may be carry-over from other donors' samples. The CDR3 in this case is CASSQNPSGRVNTGELFF. Here is the DNA: TGCGCCAGCAGCCAAAACCCTAGCGGGAGGGTCAACACCGGGGAGCTGTTTTTT.